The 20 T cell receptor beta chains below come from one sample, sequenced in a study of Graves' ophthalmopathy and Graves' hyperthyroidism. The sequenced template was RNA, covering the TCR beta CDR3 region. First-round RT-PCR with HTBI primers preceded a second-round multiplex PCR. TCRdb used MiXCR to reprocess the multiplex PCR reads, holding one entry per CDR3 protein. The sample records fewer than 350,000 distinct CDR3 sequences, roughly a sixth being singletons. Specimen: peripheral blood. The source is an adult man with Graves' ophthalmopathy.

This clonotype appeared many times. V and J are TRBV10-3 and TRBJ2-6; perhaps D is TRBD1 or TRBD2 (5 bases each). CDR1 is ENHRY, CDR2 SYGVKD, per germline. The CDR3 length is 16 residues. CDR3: CANCPGPSSGANVLTF. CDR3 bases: TGTGCAAATTGCCCGGGACCCAGCTCTGGGGCCAACGTCCTGACTTTC.

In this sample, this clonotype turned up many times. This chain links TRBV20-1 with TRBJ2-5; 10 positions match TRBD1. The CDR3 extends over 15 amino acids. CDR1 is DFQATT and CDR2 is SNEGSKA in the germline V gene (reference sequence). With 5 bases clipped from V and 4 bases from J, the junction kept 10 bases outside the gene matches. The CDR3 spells CSADAGTGVAETQYF. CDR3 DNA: TGCAGTGCTGACGCCGGGACAGGGGTCGCAGAGACCCAGTACTTC.

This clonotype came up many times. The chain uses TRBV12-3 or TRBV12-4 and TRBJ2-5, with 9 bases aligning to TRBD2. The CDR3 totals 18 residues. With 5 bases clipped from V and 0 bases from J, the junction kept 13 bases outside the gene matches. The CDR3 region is CASSQSRTSVRHQETQYF. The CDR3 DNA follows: TGTGCCAGCAGTCAATCCCGGACTAGCGTCCGGCACCAAGAGACCCAGTACTTC.

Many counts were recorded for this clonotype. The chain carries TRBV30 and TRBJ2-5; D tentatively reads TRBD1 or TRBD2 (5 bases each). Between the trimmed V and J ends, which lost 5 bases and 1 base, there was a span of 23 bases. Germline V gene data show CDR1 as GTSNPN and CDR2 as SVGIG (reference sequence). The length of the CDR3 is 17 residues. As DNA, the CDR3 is TGTGCCTGGCCCCTCCATGTGGGGGATGGCGGCCAAGAGACCCAGTACTTC. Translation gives CAWPLHVGDGGQETQYF.

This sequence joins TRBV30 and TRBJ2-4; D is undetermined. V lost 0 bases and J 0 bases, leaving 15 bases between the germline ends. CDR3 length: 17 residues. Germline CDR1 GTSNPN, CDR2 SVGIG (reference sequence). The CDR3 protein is CAWSVLGLQLAKNIQYF. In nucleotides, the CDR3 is TGTGCCTGGAGTGTATTGGGGTTGCAACTAGCCAAAAACATTCAGTACTTC. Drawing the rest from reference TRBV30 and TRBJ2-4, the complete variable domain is SQTIHQWPATLVQPVGSPLSLECTVEGTSNPNLYWYRQAAGRGLQLLFYSVGIGQISSEVPQNLSASRPQDRQFILSSKKLLLSDSGFYLCAWSVLGLQLAKNIQYFGAGTRLSVL.

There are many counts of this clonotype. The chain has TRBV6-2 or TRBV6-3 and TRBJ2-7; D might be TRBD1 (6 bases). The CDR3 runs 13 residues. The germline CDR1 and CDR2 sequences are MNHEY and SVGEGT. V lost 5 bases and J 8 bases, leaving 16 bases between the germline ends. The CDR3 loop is CASSDRPDAKQYF. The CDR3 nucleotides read TGTGCCAGCAGTGACAGGCCGGACGCTAAGCAGTACTTC.

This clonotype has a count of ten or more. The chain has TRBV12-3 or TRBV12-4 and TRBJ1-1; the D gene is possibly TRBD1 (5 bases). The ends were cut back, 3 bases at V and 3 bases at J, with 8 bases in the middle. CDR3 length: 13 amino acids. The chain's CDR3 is CASSFKGYTEAFF. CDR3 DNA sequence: TGTGCCAGCAGTTTTAAGGGGTACACTGAAGCTTTCTTT.

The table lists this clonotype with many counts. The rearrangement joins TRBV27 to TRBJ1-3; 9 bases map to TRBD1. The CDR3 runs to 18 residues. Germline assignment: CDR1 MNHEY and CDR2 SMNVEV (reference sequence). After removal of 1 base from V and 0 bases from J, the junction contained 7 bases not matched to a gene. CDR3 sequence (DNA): TGTGCCAGCAGTTTATTCCAACCGGGACAGGGCTCTGGAAACACCATATATTTT. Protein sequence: CASSLFQPGQGSGNTIYF.

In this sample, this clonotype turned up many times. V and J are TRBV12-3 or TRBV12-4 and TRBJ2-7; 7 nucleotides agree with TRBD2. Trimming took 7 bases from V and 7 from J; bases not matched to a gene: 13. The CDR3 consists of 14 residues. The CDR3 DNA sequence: TGTGCCAGCAACGCGGGACTACCCTTAGGGGAGCAGTACTTC. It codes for CASNAGLPLGEQYF.

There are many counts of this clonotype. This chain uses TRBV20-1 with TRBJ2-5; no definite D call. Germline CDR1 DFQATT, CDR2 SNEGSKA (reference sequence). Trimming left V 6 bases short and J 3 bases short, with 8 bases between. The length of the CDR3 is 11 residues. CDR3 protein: CSAFRKETQYF. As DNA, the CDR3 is TGCAGTGCATTTCGAAAAGAGACCCAGTACTTC.

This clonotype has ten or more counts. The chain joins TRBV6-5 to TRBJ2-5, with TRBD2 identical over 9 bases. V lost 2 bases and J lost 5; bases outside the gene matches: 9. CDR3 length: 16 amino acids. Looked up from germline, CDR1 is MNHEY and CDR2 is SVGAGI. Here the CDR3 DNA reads TGTGCCAGCAGTTACGTTTCGCTAGCGGGACTGGAGACCCAGTACTTC. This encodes CASSYVSLAGLETQYF.

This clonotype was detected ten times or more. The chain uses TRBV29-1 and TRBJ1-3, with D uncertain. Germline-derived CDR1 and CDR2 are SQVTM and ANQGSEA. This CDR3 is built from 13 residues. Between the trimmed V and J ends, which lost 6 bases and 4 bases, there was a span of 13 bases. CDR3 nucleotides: TGCAGCGTCACCGAGGGTGCAGGAAACACCATATATTTT. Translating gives CSVTEGAGNTIYF.

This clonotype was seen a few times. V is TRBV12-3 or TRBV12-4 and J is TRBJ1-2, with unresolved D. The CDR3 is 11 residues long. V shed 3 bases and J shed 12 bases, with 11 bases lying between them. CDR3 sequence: CASSLDRSDTF. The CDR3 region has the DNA TGTGCCAGCAGTTTGGACCGATCGGACACCTTC.

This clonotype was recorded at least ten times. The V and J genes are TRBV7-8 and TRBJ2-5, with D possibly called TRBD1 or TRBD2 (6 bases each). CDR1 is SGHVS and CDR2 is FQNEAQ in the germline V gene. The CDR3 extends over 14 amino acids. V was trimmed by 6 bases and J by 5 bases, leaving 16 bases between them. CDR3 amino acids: CASSKGGFGETQYF. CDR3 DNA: TGTGCCAGCAGTAAGGGGGGCTTTGGGGAGACCCAGTACTTC.

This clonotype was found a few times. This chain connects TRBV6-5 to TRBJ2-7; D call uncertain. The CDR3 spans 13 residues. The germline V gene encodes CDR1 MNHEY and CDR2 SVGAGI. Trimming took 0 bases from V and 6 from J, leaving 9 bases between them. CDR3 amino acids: CASSYSQPPEQYF. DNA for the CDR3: TGTGCCAGCAGTTACTCTCAGCCCCCCGAGCAGTACTTC.

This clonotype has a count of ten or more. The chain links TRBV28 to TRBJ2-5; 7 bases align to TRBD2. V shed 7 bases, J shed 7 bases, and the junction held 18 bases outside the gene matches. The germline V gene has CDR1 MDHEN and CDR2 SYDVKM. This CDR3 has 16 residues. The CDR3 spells CASTPPGGNKNVTQYF. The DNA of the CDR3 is TGTGCCAGCACCCCGCCCGGGGGGAATAAGAATGTGACCCAGTACTTC. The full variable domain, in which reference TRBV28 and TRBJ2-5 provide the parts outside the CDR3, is DVKVTQSSRYLVKRTGEKVFLECVQDMDHENMFWYRQDPGLGLRLIYFSYDVKMKEKGDIPEGYSVSREKKERFSLILESASTNQTSMYLCASTPPGGNKNVTQYFGPGTRLLVL.

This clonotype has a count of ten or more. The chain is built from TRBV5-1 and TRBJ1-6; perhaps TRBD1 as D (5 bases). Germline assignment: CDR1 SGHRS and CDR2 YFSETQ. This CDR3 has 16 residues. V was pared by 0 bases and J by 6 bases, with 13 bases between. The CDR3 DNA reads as TGCGCCAGCAGCTTGGGTACAGGCACCCTTAATTCACCCCTCCACTTT. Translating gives CASSLGTGTLNSPLHF.

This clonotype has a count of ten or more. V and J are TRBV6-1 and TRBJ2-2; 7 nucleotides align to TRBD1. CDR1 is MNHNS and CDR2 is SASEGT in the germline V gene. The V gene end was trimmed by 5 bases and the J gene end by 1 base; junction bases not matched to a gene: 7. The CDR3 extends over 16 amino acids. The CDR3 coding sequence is TGTGCCAGCAGTCCTACCCGACAGGGGAACACCGGGGAGCTGTTTTTT. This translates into CASSPTRQGNTGELFF.

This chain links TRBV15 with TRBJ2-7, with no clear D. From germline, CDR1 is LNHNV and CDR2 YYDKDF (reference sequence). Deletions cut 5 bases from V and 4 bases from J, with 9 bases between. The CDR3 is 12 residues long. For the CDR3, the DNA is TGTGCCACCAGCGGAAGATCGTACGAGCAGTACTTC. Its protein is CATSGRSYEQYF.

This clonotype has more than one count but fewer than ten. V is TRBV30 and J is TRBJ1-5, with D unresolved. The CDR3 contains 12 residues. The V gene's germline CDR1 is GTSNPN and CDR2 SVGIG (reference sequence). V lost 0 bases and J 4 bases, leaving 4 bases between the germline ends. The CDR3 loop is CAWSVGNQPQHF. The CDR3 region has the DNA TGTGCCTGGAGTGTGGGGAATCAGCCCCAGCATTTT.